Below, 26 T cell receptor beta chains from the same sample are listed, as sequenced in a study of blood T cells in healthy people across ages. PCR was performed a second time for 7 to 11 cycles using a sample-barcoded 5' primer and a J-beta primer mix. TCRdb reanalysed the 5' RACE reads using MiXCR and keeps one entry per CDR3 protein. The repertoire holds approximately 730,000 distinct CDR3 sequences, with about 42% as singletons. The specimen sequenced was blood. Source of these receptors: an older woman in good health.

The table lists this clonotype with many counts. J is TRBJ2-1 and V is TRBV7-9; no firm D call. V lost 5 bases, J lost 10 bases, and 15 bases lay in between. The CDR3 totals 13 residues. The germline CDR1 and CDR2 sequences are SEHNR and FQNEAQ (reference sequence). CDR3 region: CASSPGPLGEQFF. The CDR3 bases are TGTGCCAGCAGCCCCGGACCCCTCGGGGAGCAGTTCTTC.

CDR3 bases: TGTGCCAGCAAGGGAAAACCGGGACCCCAGTACTTC. Residues: CASKGKPGPQYF. This sequence joins TRBV28 and TRBJ2-7; D is possibly TRBD1 or TRBD2 (5 bases each). The germline V and J ends were trimmed by 7 bases and 10 bases, with 17 bases remaining between them. Germline V gives CDR1 MDHEN, CDR2 SYDVKM. The CDR3 runs to 12 residues.

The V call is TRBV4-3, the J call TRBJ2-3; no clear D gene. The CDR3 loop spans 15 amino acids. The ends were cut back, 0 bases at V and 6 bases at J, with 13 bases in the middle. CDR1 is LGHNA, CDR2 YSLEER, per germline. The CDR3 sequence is CASSQDRAQLDTQYF. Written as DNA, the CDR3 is TGCGCCAGCAGCCAAGATCGAGCCCAACTTGATACGCAGTATTTT.

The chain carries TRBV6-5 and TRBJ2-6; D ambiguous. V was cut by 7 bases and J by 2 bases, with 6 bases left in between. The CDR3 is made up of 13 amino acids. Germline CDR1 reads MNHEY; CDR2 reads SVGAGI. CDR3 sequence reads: CASTTTGANVLTF. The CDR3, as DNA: TGTGCCAGCACCACAACTGGGGCCAACGTCCTGACTTTC.

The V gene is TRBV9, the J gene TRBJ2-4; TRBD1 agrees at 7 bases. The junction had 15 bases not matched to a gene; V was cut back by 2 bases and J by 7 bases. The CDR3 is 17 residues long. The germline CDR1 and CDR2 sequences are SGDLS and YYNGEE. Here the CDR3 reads CASSVPDRARGCNIQYF. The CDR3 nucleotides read TGTGCCAGCAGCGTTCCCGACAGGGCCCGAGGATGTAACATTCAGTACTTC.

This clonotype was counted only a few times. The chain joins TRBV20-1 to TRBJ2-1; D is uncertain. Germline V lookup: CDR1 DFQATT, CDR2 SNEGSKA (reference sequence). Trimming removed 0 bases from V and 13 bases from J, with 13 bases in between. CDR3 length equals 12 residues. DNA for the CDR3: TGCAGTGCTAGAGATCCCCGAGAGGATCAGTTCTTC. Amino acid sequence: CSARDPREDQFF.

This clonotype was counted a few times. CDR3 amino acids: CASSLADRSGYTF. The CDR3 DNA follows: TGCGCCAGCAGCTTGGCCGACAGGTCTGGCTACACCTTC. J is TRBJ1-2 and V is TRBV5-1, with D possibly TRBD1 on 6 matching bases. Trimming took off 0 bases at V and 7 bases at J, with 10 bases between the two ends. The CDR3 is 13 residues long. The germline CDR1 and CDR2 sequences are SGHRS and YFSETQ.

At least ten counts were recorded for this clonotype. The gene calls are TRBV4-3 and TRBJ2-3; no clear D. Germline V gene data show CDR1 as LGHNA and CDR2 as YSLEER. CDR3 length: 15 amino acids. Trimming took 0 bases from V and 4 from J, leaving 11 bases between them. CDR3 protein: CASSQESAGADTQYF. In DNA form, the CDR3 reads TGCGCCAGCAGCCAAGAATCCGCAGGCGCAGATACGCAGTATTTT.

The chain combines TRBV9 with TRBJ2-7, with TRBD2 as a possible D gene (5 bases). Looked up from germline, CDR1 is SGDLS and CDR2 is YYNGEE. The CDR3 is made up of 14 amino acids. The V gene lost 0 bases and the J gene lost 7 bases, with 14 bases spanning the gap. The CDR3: CASSVDQRHNEQYF. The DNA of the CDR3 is TGTGCCAGCAGCGTAGATCAGCGGCACAATGAGCAGTACTTC.

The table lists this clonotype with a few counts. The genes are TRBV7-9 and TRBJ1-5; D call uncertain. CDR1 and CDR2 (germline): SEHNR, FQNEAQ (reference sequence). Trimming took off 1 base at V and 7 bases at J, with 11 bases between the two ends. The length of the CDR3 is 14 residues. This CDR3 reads CASSLGGLGQPQHF. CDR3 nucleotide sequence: TGTGCCAGCAGCTTAGGCGGGTTAGGGCAGCCCCAGCATTTT.

CDR3 sequence: CASSYKLAGGLAKNIQYF. The CDR3 DNA follows: TGTGCCAGCAGCTATAAGCTAGCGGGGGGTTTGGCCAAAAACATTCAGTACTTC. The chain joins TRBV7-2 to TRBJ2-4, with 11 bases that match TRBD2. The germline V gene encodes CDR1 SGHTA and CDR2 FQGNSA. V was clipped by 4 bases and J by 1 base; unmatched bases: 9. The CDR3 is 18 amino acids.

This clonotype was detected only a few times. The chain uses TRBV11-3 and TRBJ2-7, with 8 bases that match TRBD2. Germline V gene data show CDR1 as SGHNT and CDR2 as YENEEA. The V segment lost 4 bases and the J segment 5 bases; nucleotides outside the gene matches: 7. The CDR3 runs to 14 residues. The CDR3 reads CASSSGTRGDEQYF. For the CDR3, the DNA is TGTGCCAGCAGCTCCGGGACTAGGGGCGACGAGCAGTACTTC.

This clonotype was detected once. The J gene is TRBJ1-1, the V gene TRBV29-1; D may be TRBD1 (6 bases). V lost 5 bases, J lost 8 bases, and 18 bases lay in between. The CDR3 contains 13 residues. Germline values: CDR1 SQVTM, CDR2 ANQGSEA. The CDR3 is CSVYEGPGVEAFF. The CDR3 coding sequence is TGCAGCGTTTACGAGGGACCAGGGGTAGAAGCTTTCTTT. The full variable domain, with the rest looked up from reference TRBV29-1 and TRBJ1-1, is SAVISQKPSRDICQRGTSLTIQCQVDSQVTMMFWYRQQPGQSLTLIATANQGSEATYESGFVIDKFPISRPNLTFSTLTVSNMSPEDSSIYLCSVYEGPGVEAFFGQGTRLTVV.

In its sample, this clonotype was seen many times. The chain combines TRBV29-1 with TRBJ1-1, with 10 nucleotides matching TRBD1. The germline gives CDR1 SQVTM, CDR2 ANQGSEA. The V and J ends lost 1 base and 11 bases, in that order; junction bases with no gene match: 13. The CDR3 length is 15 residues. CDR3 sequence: CSVEGTWTGGFGAFF. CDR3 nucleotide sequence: TGCAGCGTTGAAGGGACTTGGACAGGGGGGTTTGGGGCTTTCTTT.

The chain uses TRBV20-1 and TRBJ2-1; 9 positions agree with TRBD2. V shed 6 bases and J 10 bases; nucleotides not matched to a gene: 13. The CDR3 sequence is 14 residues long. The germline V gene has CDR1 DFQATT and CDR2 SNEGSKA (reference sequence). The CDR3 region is CSATRGGGAGEQFF. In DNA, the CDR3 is TGCAGTGCGACTAGAGGCGGGGGGGCGGGAGAGCAGTTCTTC.

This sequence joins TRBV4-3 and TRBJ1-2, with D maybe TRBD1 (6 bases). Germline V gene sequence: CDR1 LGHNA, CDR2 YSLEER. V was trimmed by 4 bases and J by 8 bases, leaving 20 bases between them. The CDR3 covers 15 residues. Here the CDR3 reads CASSPEGRGFEGYTF. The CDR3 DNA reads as TGCGCCAGCAGCCCCGAGGGCAGGGGATTTGAGGGCTACACCTTC.

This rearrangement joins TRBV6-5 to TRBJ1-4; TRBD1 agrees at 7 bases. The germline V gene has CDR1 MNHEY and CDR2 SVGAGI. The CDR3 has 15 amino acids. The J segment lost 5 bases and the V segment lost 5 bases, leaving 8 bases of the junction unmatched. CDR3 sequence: CASSRTGVLNEKLFF. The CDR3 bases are TGTGCCAGCAGTCGCACAGGGGTCCTAAATGAAAAACTGTTTTTT.

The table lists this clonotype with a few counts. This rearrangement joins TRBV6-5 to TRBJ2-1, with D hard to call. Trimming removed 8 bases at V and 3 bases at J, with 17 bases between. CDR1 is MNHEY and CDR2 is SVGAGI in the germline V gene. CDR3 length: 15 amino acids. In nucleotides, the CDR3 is TGTGCCAGCTGGTCCGCGACACGTAACTACAATGAGCAGTTCTTC. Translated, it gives CASWSATRNYNEQFF.

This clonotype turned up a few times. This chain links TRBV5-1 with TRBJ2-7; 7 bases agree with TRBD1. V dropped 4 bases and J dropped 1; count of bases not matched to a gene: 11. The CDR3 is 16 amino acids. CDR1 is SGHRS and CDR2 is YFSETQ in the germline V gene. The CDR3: CASSLTGTAPSYEQYF. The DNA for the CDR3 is TGCGCCAGCAGCCTAACCGGGACAGCGCCGTCCTACGAGCAGTACTTC.

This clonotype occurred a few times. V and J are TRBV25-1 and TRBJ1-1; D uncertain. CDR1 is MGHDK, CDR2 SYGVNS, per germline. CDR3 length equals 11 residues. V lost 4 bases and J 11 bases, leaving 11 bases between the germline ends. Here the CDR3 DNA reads TGTGCCAGCAGTGTATTTGGGCATGCTTTCTTT. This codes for CASSVFGHAFF.

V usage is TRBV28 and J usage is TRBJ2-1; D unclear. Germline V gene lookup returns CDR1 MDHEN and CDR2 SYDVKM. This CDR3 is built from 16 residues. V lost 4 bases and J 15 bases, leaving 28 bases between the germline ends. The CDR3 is CASSSAKREPSKTRFF. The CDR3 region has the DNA TGTGCCAGCAGTTCGGCCAAAAGAGAGCCCTCTAAGACGCGGTTCTTC.

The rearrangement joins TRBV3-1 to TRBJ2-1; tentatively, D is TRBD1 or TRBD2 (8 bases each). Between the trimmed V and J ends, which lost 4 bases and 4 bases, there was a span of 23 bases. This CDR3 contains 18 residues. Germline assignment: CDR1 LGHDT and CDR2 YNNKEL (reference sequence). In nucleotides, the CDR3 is TGTGCCAGCAGCCCCTGGCAGGGGGCGGGAGGCGCTTACAATGAGCAGTTCTTC. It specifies CASSPWQGAGGAYNEQFF.

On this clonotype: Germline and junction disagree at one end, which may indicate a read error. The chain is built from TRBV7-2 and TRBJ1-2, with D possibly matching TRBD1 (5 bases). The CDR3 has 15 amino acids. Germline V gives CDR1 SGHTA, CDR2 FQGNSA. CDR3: CASSSGHRSNYGYTF. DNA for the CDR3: TGTGCCAGCAGCTCCGGGCACAGGTCTAACTATGGCTACACCTTT.

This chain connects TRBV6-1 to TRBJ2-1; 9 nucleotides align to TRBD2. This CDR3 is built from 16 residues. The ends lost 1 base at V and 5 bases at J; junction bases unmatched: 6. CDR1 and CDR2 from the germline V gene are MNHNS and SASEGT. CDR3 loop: CASSEVTSGGDNEQFF. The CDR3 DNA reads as TGTGCCAGCAGTGAAGTGACTAGCGGAGGGGACAATGAGCAGTTCTTC.

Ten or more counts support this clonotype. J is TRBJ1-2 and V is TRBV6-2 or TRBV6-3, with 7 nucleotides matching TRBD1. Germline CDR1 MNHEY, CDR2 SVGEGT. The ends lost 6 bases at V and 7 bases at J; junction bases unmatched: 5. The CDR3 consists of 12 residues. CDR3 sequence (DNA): TGTGCCAGCAGCGGTACAGGGGTTGGCTACACCTTC. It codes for CASSGTGVGYTF.

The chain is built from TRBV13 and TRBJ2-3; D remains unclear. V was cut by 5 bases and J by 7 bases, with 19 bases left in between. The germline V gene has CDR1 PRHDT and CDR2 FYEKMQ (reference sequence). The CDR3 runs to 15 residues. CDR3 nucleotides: TGTGCCAGCAGCCCACCTCGGAAGGAAGGGAATACGCAGTATTTT. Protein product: CASSPPRKEGNTQYF.